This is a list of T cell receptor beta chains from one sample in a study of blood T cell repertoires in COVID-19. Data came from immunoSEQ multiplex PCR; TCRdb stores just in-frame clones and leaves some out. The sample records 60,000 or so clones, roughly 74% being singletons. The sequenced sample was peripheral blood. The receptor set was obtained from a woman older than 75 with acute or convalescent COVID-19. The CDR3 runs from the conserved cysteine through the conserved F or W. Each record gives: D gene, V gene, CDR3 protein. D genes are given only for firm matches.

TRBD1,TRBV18,CASSPPTGGLRETQYF
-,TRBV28,CASSLFGRGETQYF
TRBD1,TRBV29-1,CSVGQGRETQYF
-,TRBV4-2,CASSQGLATDTQYF
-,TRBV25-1,CASSHIWSHSYNEQFF
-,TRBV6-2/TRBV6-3,CASSQGLQGTEAFF
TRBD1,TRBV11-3,CASSPGQGARETQYF
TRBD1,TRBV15,CATSTGTGGWINQPQHF
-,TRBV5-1,CASSPQGSSYNEQFF
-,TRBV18,CASSWRGGLSRDTEAFF
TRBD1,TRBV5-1,CASRGSGGVGTGELFF
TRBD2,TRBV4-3,CASSQERTSGRYNEQFF
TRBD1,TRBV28,CASSSGTGDYNSPLHF
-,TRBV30,CAWSQIYEQYF
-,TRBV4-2,CASSHIGENGEQYF
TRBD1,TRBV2,CASSGRQGNYGYTF
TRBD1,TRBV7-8,CASSTGTGGLHTGELFF
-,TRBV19,CASSTTPVLSPLHF
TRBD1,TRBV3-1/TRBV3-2,CASSQEGQGAYGYTF
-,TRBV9,CASSVTGSGANVLTF
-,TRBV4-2,CASSQDRAGSNQPQHF
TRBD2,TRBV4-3,CASSQDWAGGDYNEQFF
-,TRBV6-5,CASRKTGSYEQYF
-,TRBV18,CASSPGGVGEQYF
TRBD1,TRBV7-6,CASSPPQGQGRAYEQYF
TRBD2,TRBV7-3,CASSPGGTYNEQFF
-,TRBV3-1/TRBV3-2,CASSQTPSSYEQYF
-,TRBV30,CAWSAKGRGEAFF
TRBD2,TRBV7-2,CATSSGAEQYF
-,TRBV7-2,CASSGLGTLKADTQYF
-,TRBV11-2,CASSYLGWDFNTGELFF
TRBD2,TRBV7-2,CASSYNGGANTGELFF
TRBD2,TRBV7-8,CASRPGGAGDYNEQFF
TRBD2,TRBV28,CATLNRDYGEQFF
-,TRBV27,CASSLVPGLQETQYF
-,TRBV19,CASSIRTGRAGELFF
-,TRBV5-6,CASSLGPGRETQYF
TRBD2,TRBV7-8,CASSLDPLTLAAYEQYF
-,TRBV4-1,CASSQVRLIRGYSYEQYF
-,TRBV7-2,CASSSGVRRTGGYTF
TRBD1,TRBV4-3,CASSHTGQYNEQFF
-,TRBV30,CAWSLGGDQPQHF
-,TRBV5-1,CASSLAGNNEQFF
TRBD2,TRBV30,CACPSAAGGSEQYF
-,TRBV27,CASSLRNRGSSYNSPLHF
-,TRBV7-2,CASSLAGGGSNQPQHF
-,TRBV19,CASSIGSLARQPQHF
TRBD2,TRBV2,CASRVLAGGGDTQYF
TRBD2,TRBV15,CATSMAWTSGSYEQYF
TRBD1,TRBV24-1,CATSGQGAGYTF
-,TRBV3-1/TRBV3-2,CASSTQGGGDEKLFF
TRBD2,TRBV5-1,CASSLASGRPTDTQYF
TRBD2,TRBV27,CASSLNIAGISTDTQYF
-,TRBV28,CASSTFGDQPQHF
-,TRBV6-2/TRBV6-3,CASSTRAFSGNTIYF
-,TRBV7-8,CASSLRGHKDEQYF
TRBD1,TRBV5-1,CASSAGQGNNEKLFF
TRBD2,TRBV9,CASSVSGRGNTGELFF
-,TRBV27,CAARTENGYGYTF
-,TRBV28,CASISPTVQMNTEAFF